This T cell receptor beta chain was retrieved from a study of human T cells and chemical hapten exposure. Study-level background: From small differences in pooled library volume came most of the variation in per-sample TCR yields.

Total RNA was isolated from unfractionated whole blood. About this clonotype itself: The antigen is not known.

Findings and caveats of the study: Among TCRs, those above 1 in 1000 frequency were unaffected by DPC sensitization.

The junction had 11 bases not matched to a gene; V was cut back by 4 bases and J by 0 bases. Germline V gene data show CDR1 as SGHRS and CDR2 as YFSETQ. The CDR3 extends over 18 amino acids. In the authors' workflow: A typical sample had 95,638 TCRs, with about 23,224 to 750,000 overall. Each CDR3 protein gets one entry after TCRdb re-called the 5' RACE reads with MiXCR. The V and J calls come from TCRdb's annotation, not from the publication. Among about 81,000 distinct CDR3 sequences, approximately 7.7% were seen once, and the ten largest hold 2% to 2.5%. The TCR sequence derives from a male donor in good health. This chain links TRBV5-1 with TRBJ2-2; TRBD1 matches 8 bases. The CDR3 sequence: CASSTNFGTGANTGELFF. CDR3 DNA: TGCGCCAGCAGCACGAACTTCGGGACAGGAGCGAACACCGGGGAGCTGTTTTTT.